This TCR beta chain appears in the sequencing data of a study of T cells in tuberculosis. About the study: Samples predate treatment or fall within its first 7 days. Overall study findings and caveats: Smaller alpha distances in active tuberculosis partly reflected shorter CDR3-alpha lengths. Smaller distances to GMM-specific TCRs suggested their expansion in active tuberculosis. A GMM-specific repertoire classifier reached roughly 90% accuracy, AUROC under 0.95.

As for this clone: Antigen unknown.

Trimming at V came to 3 bases and at J to 4 bases, leaving 5 bases not matched to a gene. CDR3 length: 16 residues. Germline assignment: CDR1 PRHDT and CDR2 FYEKMQ (reference sequence). Some clones are missing from TCRdb's copy, which holds only in-frame ones; the method was immunoSEQ multiplex PCR. The data show approximately 30,000 clones, 70% to 90% seen once. The time point is: new active TB diagnosis, blood taken before or within 7 days of starting treatment. The starting material was PBMCs, obtained at tuberculosis diagnosis. The chain has TRBV13 and TRBJ2-1; 11 positions agree with TRBD2. This sequence originates from an adult with tuberculosis. CDR3 amino acids: CASSLQTSGKYNEQFF. For the CDR3, the DNA is TGTGCCAGCAGCTTGCAGACTAGCGGGAAGTACAATGAGCAGTTCTTC.